The 22 T cell receptor beta chains presented below share a single source sample, sequenced in a study of T cell repertoires in cytomegalovirus infection (dated by TCRdb to between 2017 and 2020). Instrument used: Illumina HiSeq 1500. TCRdb reprocessed the public reads (quality trimming at Q25 with fastp, clone calling with MiXCR) and kept in-frame beta chains. Rows merge per CDR3 protein into single entries with the most common DNA and genes. This sample lists hundreds of thousands of distinct CDR3 sequences; around 35% were detected once. Approximately 18% of the sample belongs to the ten largest clones. What this sample's treatment or condition label stands for: in vitro stimulation with specific CMV peptide epitopes to enrich CMV-specific T cells. These receptors are not linked to any known antigen. This specimen consisted of cultured PBMCs, obtained from culture after CMV antigen stimulation. These receptors originate from a human donor in good health (CMV status not recorded). Some clones in this sample may be carry-over from other donors' samples.

There are a few counts of this clonotype. The chain uses TRBV6-5 and TRBJ1-6; D is perhaps TRBD1 (5 bases). The CDR3 has 15 amino acids. Germline loops: CDR1 MNHEY, CDR2 SVGAGI. The V end was cut by 0 bases, the J end by 6 bases, with 9 bases between. CDR3 sequence: CASSYSTRVNSPLHF. The CDR3 DNA reads as TGTGCCAGCAGTTACTCGACCAGGGTTAATTCACCCCTCCACTTT.

The chain couples TRBV7-6 to TRBJ2-6; D tentatively reads TRBD1 or TRBD2 (7 bases each). Trimming took 5 bases from V and 2 from J, leaving 16 bases between them. The CDR3 extends over 17 amino acids. Germline CDR1 is SGHVS and CDR2 is FNYEAQ. This chain's CDR3 is CASSLGRGRTGANVLTF. The CDR3 region has the DNA TGTGCCAGCAGCCTAGGGAGGGGGCGCACTGGGGCCAACGTCCTGACTTTC.

This clonotype was seen more than once but under ten times. V usage is TRBV6-6 and J usage is TRBJ1-4, with D perhaps TRBD1 (6 bases). Trimming removed 2 bases from V and 5 bases from J, with 18 bases in between. Per the germline V gene, CDR1 is MNHNY and CDR2 is SVGAGI (reference sequence). CDR3 length: 17 residues. DNA for the CDR3: TGTGCCAGCAGTTACGCGGGACACGGCTTGGGCAATGAAAAACTGTTTTTT. This encodes CASSYAGHGLGNEKLFF.

In this sample, this clonotype turned up a few times. This sequence joins TRBV7-8 and TRBJ1-1; no reliable D call. The CDR3 has 13 amino acids. Trimming left V 1 base short and J 11 bases short, with 14 bases between. The germline V gene has CDR1 SGHVS and CDR2 FQNEAQ. The CDR3 loop reads CASSLDSQRHAFF. The CDR3 nucleotides read TGTGCCAGCAGCTTAGACTCTCAGCGGCACGCTTTCTTT.

This clonotype was recorded at least ten times. The V gene is TRBV7-2, the J gene TRBJ2-5, with a tentative D call TRBD1 (5 bases). In germline, CDR1 is SGHTA, CDR2 FQGNSA. V lost 3 bases, J lost 3 bases, and 11 bases lay in between. This CDR3 has 14 residues. The CDR3 nucleotides are TGTGCCAGCAGCTTGGGGCATACGAAAGAGACCCAGTACTTC. Amino acids: CASSLGHTKETQYF.

This clonotype was counted between two and nine times. The chain has TRBV10-2 and TRBJ1-2; D gene unclear. There are 12 residues in the CDR3. V was cut by 10 bases and J by 4 bases, with 13 bases left in between. The germline gives CDR1 WSHSY, CDR2 SAAADI. The CDR3 protein is CAMSLGRYGYTF. The CDR3, as DNA: TGCGCCATGTCCCTCGGGCGCTATGGCTACACCTTC.

This chain links TRBV3-1 with TRBJ2-3, with unresolved D. Germline CDR1 is LGHDT and CDR2 is YNNKEL (reference sequence). V was clipped by 4 bases and J by 4 bases, with 12 bases between them. The CDR3 sequence is 14 residues long. Written as DNA, the CDR3 is TGTGCCAGCAGCCCCTGGACCGAGTCAGATACGCAGTATTTT. It specifies CASSPWTESDTQYF.

This chain connects TRBV20-1 to TRBJ2-7; D possibly corresponds to TRBD1 (5 bases). CDR1 DFQATT and CDR2 SNEGSKA come from the germline V gene (reference sequence). This CDR3 has 12 amino acids. Trimming took 5 bases from V and 11 from J, leaving 19 bases between them. The CDR3 DNA reads TGCAGTGCTCACAGTGGACATTTCGGAGAGTACTTC. Translating it yields CSAHSGHFGEYF.

The chain links TRBV11-2 to TRBJ2-3; no clear D gene. The germline V and J ends were trimmed by 3 bases and 1 base, with 11 bases remaining between them. CDR1 is SGHAT, CDR2 FQNNGV, per germline. The CDR3 has 15 residues. The CDR3 protein is CASSFLEDGTDTQYF. CDR3 nucleotides: TGTGCCAGCAGCTTCCTAGAGGACGGCACAGATACGCAGTATTTT.

This clonotype showed up just a few times. The chain joins TRBV7-6 to TRBJ2-7; 8 bases line up with TRBD1. J lost 3 bases, V lost 1 base, and 5 bases had no gene match. CDR1 SGHVS and CDR2 FNYEAQ come from the germline V gene. This CDR3 region has 15 residues. The CDR3 reads CASSLGTGGYYEQYF. The CDR3 bases are TGTGCCAGCAGCTTAGGTACAGGGGGATACTACGAGCAGTACTTC.

V gene TRBV7-9 combines with J gene TRBJ2-5; unclear D gene. The CDR3 length is 14 residues. V was pared by 5 bases and J by 1 base, with 11 bases between. Germline CDR1 and CDR2: SEHNR and FQNEAQ (reference sequence). Here the CDR3 DNA reads TGTGCCAGCAGCGGACGACACATCCAAGAGACCCAGTACTTC. Its protein product is CASSGRHIQETQYF.

The V gene is TRBV6-2 or TRBV6-3, the J gene TRBJ2-7; 13 bases match TRBD2. In germline, CDR1 is MNHEY, CDR2 SVGEGT. The V and J ends lost 6 bases and 4 bases, in that order; junction bases with no gene match: 12. The CDR3 is 17 residues long. CDR3 region: CASSSPRTSGRLYEQYF. CDR3 nucleotide sequence: TGTGCCAGCAGCTCTCCCCGGACTAGCGGGAGATTGTACGAGCAGTACTTC.

This clonotype was seen only a few times. The chain couples TRBV4-2 to TRBJ2-1; tentatively, D is TRBD1 or TRBD2 (6 bases each). Germline V gene sequence: CDR1 LGHNA, CDR2 YNFKEQ. The germline V and J ends were trimmed by 3 bases and 8 bases, with 20 bases remaining between them. This CDR3 region has 16 residues. DNA of the CDR3: TGTGCCAGCAGCCATCCCCCGGAGGGGGGCATTGATGAGCAGTTCTTC. Translating gives CASSHPPEGGIDEQFF.

This clonotype was found a few times. The chain is built from TRBV18 and TRBJ2-7; 10 nucleotides line up with TRBD2. J lost 7 bases, V lost 6 bases, and 9 bases had no gene match. Germline values: CDR1 KGHSH, CDR2 LQKENI. The CDR3 is 14 residues long. The DNA for the CDR3 is TGTGCCAGCTCCCGGGGGACTAGCGAATTAGAGCAGTACTTC. Amino acid sequence: CASSRGTSELEQYF.

The sample holds a few counts of this clonotype. The chain uses TRBV25-1 and TRBJ1-2; TRBD1 agrees at 8 bases. Germline V gene sequence: CDR1 MGHDK, CDR2 SYGVNS. This CDR3 has 14 residues. After removal of 7 bases from V and 8 bases from J, the junction contained 12 bases not matched to a gene. The CDR3 DNA reads TGTGCCAGCATCCCACCGGACAGGGAGGAAGGCTACACCTTC. This codes for CASIPPDREEGYTF.

This clonotype was seen a few times. The rearrangement links TRBV12-3 or TRBV12-4 to TRBJ1-4; D gene unclear. The CDR3 has 13 residues. Trimming removed 6 bases at V and 10 bases at J, with 15 bases between. CDR3 region: CASSPLGFGKLFF. The CDR3 DNA sequence: TGTGCCAGCAGCCCCCTGGGTTTTGGAAAACTGTTTTTT.

This clonotype was seen only a few times. The chain employs TRBV28 and TRBJ1-5, with D possibly being TRBD1 (5 bases). From germline, CDR1 is MDHEN and CDR2 SYDVKM. The V and J ends lost 5 bases and 0 bases respectively, with 11 bases between them. CDR3 length equals 15 residues. CDR3 in DNA: TGTGCCAGCAGTCGTATTGGGGGTAGCAATCAGCCCCAGCATTTT. This gives the protein CASSRIGGSNQPQHF.

This clonotype was detected ten times or more. This chain uses TRBV7-2 with TRBJ1-1; TRBD1 matches 8 bases. There are 13 residues in the CDR3. J was trimmed by 7 bases and V by 5 bases; bases with no gene match: 6. Germline V gives CDR1 SGHTA, CDR2 FQGNSA. Here the CDR3 reads CASSPDRADEAFF. CDR3 DNA: TGTGCCAGCAGCCCGGACAGGGCGGATGAAGCTTTCTTT.

This clonotype was seen only a few times. This sequence joins TRBV19 and TRBJ1-2; D uncertain. Deletions cut 3 bases from V and 3 bases from J, with 5 bases between. Germline V gene data show CDR1 as LNHDA and CDR2 as SQIVND (reference sequence). The CDR3 extends over 12 amino acids. CDR3 in DNA: TGTGCCAGTAGTATCATGGACTATGGCTACACCTTC. Residues: CASSIMDYGYTF.

CDR3 region: CASSISGGGYQPQHF. CDR3 nucleotides: TGTGCCAGTAGTATCTCGGGGGGGGGCTATCAGCCCCAGCATTTT. V usage is TRBV19 and J usage is TRBJ1-5; D is possibly TRBD1 (6 bases). Germline CDR1 and CDR2: LNHDA and SQIVND (reference sequence). The length of the CDR3 is 15 residues. V was trimmed by 3 bases and J by 5 bases, leaving 14 bases between them.

This clonotype was detected a few times. The chain joins TRBV6-5 to TRBJ2-1, with TRBD1 matching 11 bases. V trimming: 6 bases; J trimming: 5 bases; junction bases outside the gene matches: 6. Germline CDR1 MNHEY, CDR2 SVGAGI. The CDR3 runs 15 residues. CDR3 loop: CASSNGQGAHNEQFF. CDR3 nucleotide sequence: TGTGCCAGCAGCAATGGACAGGGGGCTCACAATGAGCAGTTCTTC.

This chain uses TRBV7-2 with TRBJ1-2, with 8 bases lining up with TRBD1. Germline lookup yields CDR1 SGHTA and CDR2 FQGNSA. Germline trimming cut 1 base from V and 3 bases from J; bases unmatched to any gene: 4. The CDR3 contains 15 residues. The CDR3 DNA follows: TGTGCCAGCAGCTTAGGGGACAGGAGGGACTATGGCTACACCTTC. It codes for CASSLGDRRDYGYTF.